Sequencing of this TCR beta chain was carried out in a study of beta chain features in type 1 diabetes (dated by TCRdb to the late 2010s). Broadly, across the study: No differences in mean age, gender distribution, total cell number or subset yield were found between patients and healthy donors. A total of some 110 million sorted cells were examined across all samples, and the number of cells per subset was strongly correlated with RNA yield. Regulatory and stem cell-like memory subsets were obtained from only 8 patients and about 8 healthy donors, while naive and central memory subsets were obtained from all 30 or so donors. In the study, recently diagnosed type 1 diabetes patients and matched healthy donors were compared on the TCRB repertoires of their sorted circulating CD4+ T cell subsets. What the authors observed across the whole study: The naive, central memory and regulatory TCRB repertoires appeared to resemble one another more closely among patients than among healthy donors. At VDJ recombination sites, type 1 diabetes patients had fewer insertions and more deleted nucleotides, which implies abnormalities in thymic rearrangement. Because the HLA sub-analyses included only small numbers of individuals, any influence of HLA type on TCRB rearrangement was left unresolved. In all four CD4+ subsets, TCRB CDR3 length was moderately but significantly shorter in type 1 diabetes patients. PCR might favor shorter templates, but patient and control samples were amplified and corrected together, so any skew would affect both groups equally. Because cDNA rather than genomic DNA was sequenced, highly expressing activated cells could have been over-represented, although no difference in activation and CD3 levels was found between groups.

The entire amount of isolated RNA was reverse transcribed using the High Capacity cDNA Reverse Transcription Kit, so the sequenced TCRB transcripts were expressed ones. Deep immunoSEQ sequencing was performed on naive, central memory and regulatory T cell samples, with an average of about 3.57 million total reads per sample. Sorted cells were lysed in RLT buffer, and RNA was extracted using DNase-treated RNeasy Micro or Mini kits according to cell number. To prevent cross-contamination, each cell subset was processed individually, whereas patient and healthy donor samples were processed jointly. The immunoSEQ multiplex PCR was used to amplify TCRB sequences from cDNA, generating 87-bp fragments that spanned the CDR3 region. Sequencing of the amplicons was performed on the Illumina HiSeq platform. The source study handled its data this way. Synthetic template baselines were used to correct PCR bias computationally, reads within Hamming distance 2 were collapsed, and singletons that could not be merged were discarded. Reads were aligned against IMGT to assign V, D and J genes, CDR3 length and insertions or deletions at six rearrangement sites. Within each subset, clonotype counts were normalized to the number of sorted cells before true diversity and Gini coefficients were calculated with the tcR R package. Repertoire sharing was quantified using the overlap coefficient calculated on TCRB nucleotide sequences. Out-of-frame TCRB sequences from naive cells were analyzed as a proxy for the pre-selection repertoire. Imported from immuneACCESS, the table was reduced by TCRdb to in-frame sequences with V and J called. These copies leave out some clones; in studies compared against another copy, an unresolved V gene accounts for under half, and the cause of the remainder is not known. That table is the source of V, J and clone size, and D and trimming were worked out from the DNA. This sample is represented by about 660,000 clones; over 12% of them were singletons. 0.04% of the sample goes to the ten largest clones.

From each donor, a single peripheral blood sample of about 110 mL on average was drawn into heparinised tubes. Naive, central memory, regulatory and stem cell-like memory CD4+ T cells were sorted on a BD FACSAria II using a panel including CD45RO, CCR7, CD25, CD127, CD95 and CD27. Purity was above 95% for every sorted population. PBMCs were isolated immediately by Lymphoprep density gradient centrifugation and stained directly without culture. Samples were stained and sorted in pairs, with one healthy donor and one patient per experiment, so that batch effects were minimized. A word on this clone: Its antigen specificity is not known. A read error may account for a junction end that differs from germline.

The CDR3 runs 15 amino acids, cysteine and phenylalanine included. Just CDR3 DNA is preserved here, 45 bases in frame from base 1. In the germline V gene (reference sequence), CDR1 corresponds to SSHAT and CDR2 to FNYEAQ. The specimen sequenced was naive CD4+ T cells from blood. The meaning of the sample's cell subset or site label: true naive CD4+ T cells. The sequence is built from TRBV7-7 and TRBJ2-5; the D gene cannot be resolved reliably. The origin of this receptor is a man aged 18 to 35 with type 1 diabetes. The CDR3: CASSLAGSIQETQYF. Read as DNA, the sequence is TGTGCTAGCAGCTTAGCTGGGTCTATCCAAGAGACCCAGTACTTC.